A single sample gave rise to the 13 T cell receptor beta chains below, sequenced in a study of PD-1 blockade in classical Hodgkin lymphoma. Relapses following autologous stem cell transplantation were seen in all patients, with brentuximab vedotin exposure varying. The protocol was immunoSEQ multiplex PCR, while the TCRdb copy is restricted to in-frame clones and leaves out a portion. Among around 99,000 clones listed, more than 80% were seen once. Sample: peripheral blood mononuclear cells (PBMCs), taken before the second cycle of nivolumab. These receptors were obtained from a human donor with classical Hodgkin lymphoma.

This clone was counted ten times or more. The chain is built from TRBV19 and TRBJ2-7; 8 bases agree with TRBD1. This CDR3 has 15 amino acids. Germline V lookup: CDR1 LNHDA, CDR2 SQIVND (reference sequence). The V gene end was trimmed by 5 bases and the J gene end by 6 bases; junction bases not matched to a gene: 12. In DNA, the CDR3 is TGTGCCAGTAGTTCCTCGACAGGGGCTACGATCGAGCAGTACTTC. It translates to CASSSSTGATIEQYF. Looking up the rest from reference TRBV19 and TRBJ2-7 gives the full variable domain: DGGITQSPKYLFRKEGQNVTLSCEQNLNHDAMYWYRQDPGQGLRLIYYSQIVNDFQKGDIAEGYSVSREKKESFPLTVTSAQKNPTAFYLCASSSSTGATIEQYFGPGTRLTVT.

This rearrangement joins TRBV15 to TRBJ1-3; D remains ambiguous. The germline V and J ends were trimmed by 1 base and 3 bases, with 7 bases remaining between them. CDR1 and CDR2 from the germline V gene are LNHNV and YYDKDF (reference sequence). The CDR3 runs 14 residues. CDR3 bases: TGTGCCACCAGCAGAGCTCGGGGTGGAAACACCATATATTTT. This gives the protein CATSRARGGNTIYF.

This chain links TRBV5-1 with TRBJ1-4; 8 nucleotides match TRBD1. This CDR3 has 16 amino acids. Trimming took 5 bases from V and 4 from J; bases not matched to a gene: 10. Per the germline V gene, CDR1 is SGHRS and CDR2 is YFSETQ. This chain's CDR3 is CASRAGTGGNNEKLFF. Here the CDR3 DNA reads TGCGCCAGCAGGGCTGGGACAGGCGGGAATAATGAAAAACTGTTTTTT.

V is TRBV19 and J is TRBJ2-2; the match to TRBD2 covers 8 bases. The CDR3 runs to 15 residues. J was trimmed by 4 bases and V by 6 bases; bases with no gene match: 7. Germline loops: CDR1 LNHDA, CDR2 SQIVND (reference sequence). The CDR3, as DNA: TGTGCCAGTAGCCCGACTAGCGCGTTCACCGGGGAGCTGTTTTTT. This gives the protein CASSPTSAFTGELFF.

The chain employs TRBV30 and TRBJ1-6; D is perhaps TRBD1 (6 bases). V lost 3 bases, J lost 12 bases, and 18 bases lay in between. The length of the CDR3 is 14 residues. Germline CDR1 is GTSNPN and CDR2 is SVGIG (reference sequence). CDR3 amino acids: CAWRKPGGGEPLHF. For the CDR3, the DNA is TGTGCCTGGAGGAAGCCGGGGGGCGGAGAACCCCTCCACTTT.

V and J are TRBV5-1 and TRBJ2-7; D gene unclear. CDR3 length equals 17 residues. Trimming took off 3 bases at V and 3 bases at J, with 22 bases between the two ends. The germline V gene encodes CDR1 SGHRS and CDR2 YFSETQ. The CDR3 nucleotides read TGCGCCAGCAGCTCAGGTTCTATGGGGTCACGGTACTACGAGCAGTACTTC. Translating gives CASSSGSMGSRYYEQYF.

V is TRBV28 and J is TRBJ1-1, with D possibly being TRBD1 (5 bases). CDR1 is MDHEN and CDR2 is SYDVKM in the germline V gene. Trimming cost V 1 base and J 1 base, with 13 bases left between them. The CDR3 is 16 amino acids. CDR3 residues: CASSLFLTARNTEAFF. The CDR3 coding sequence is TGTGCCAGCAGTTTATTTCTGACAGCCCGGAACACTGAAGCTTTCTTT.

This sequence joins TRBV7-2 and TRBJ1-5; D gene ambiguous. V gave up 3 bases and J gave up 5 bases, with 11 bases separating them. CDR1 is SGHTA, CDR2 FQGNSA, per germline. There are 14 residues in the CDR3. DNA for the CDR3: TGTGCCAGCAGCTTTAAACCCGGGGATCAGCCCCAGCATTTT. This gives the protein CASSFKPGDQPQHF.

The chain combines TRBV5-1 with TRBJ1-4; no reliable D call. Germline CDR1 and CDR2: SGHRS and YFSETQ. The germline V and J ends were trimmed by 4 bases and 0 bases, with 10 bases remaining between them. This CDR3 is built from 15 residues. CDR3 loop: CASSPVDATNEKLFF. DNA of the CDR3: TGCGCCAGCAGCCCAGTAGACGCAACTAATGAAAAACTGTTTTTT.

The J gene is TRBJ2-1, the V gene TRBV4-2; no firm D call. The CDR3 spans 17 residues. V was shortened by 0 bases and J by 5 bases, with 17 bases between the two germline ends. CDR1 and CDR2 from the germline V gene are LGHNA and YNFKEQ. The CDR3 nucleotides are TGTGCCAGCAGCCAAGAAGGGATCCTTATTGGGCACAATGAGCAGTTCTTC. Translation gives CASSQEGILIGHNEQFF.

This chain uses TRBV25-1 with TRBJ2-1; 12 bases are shared with TRBD2. Losses at the gene ends were 7 bases for V and 10 bases for J; bases not matched to a gene: 8. Germline loops: CDR1 MGHDK, CDR2 SYGVNS. The CDR3 contains 14 residues. The CDR3 nucleotides read TGTGCCAGCACCCCATCCGGGACTAGCGGGGAGCAGTTCTTC. It translates to CASTPSGTSGEQFF.

This chain uses TRBV6-4 with TRBJ2-2; 8 bases are a match to TRBD2. Germline V gene lookup returns CDR1 MRHNA and CDR2 SNTAGT. V shed 5 bases and J 4 bases; nucleotides not matched to a gene: 0. CDR3 length: 13 amino acids. This CDR3 reads CASSSGSTGELFF. The CDR3 DNA reads TGTGCCAGCAGTAGCGGGAGCACCGGGGAGCTGTTTTTT.

The chain combines TRBV6-5 with TRBJ1-2; TRBD1 matches at 9 bases. The CDR3 runs to 16 residues. V was clipped by 0 bases and J by 0 bases; unmatched bases: 2. Germline values: CDR1 MNHEY, CDR2 SVGAGI. This CDR3 reads CASSYSRQGANYGYTF. The CDR3 DNA reads TGTGCCAGCAGTTACTCCCGACAGGGGGCTAACTATGGCTACACCTTC.